This entry concerns a single T cell receptor (beta chain). This sample is drawn from a study of blood T cell repertoires in COVID-19. The overall study: The study drew acute and convalescent COVID-19 samples from the United States, Italy and Spain.

CDR3 length equals 14 residues. V was pared by 3 bases and J by 4 bases, with 4 bases of the junction left unmatched. Germline V lookup: CDR1 SNHLY, CDR2 FYNNEI. As handled by the study authors: Amplification of reference gene primers was used by the study to estimate nucleated cell counts. TCRdb's table, derived via immunoSEQ multiplex PCR, lists solely in-frame clones and lacks some. D and trimming were read from the DNA, whereas the V and J calls and clone size are those reported in that table. The table shows around 250,000 clones, with roughly nine tenths occurring only once. The chain has TRBV2 and TRBJ2-5; TRBD1 matches at 8 bases. The clonotype originates from a woman aged 55 to 70 who had recovered from COVID-19. Sequencing input: peripheral blood. CDR3 bases: TGTGCCAGCAGTGAGAGGACAGGGAGAGAGACCCAGTACTTC. It specifies CASSERTGRETQYF.